These T cell receptor beta chains were read from a single sample in a study of T cell changes during pregnancy in multiple sclerosis. Assay used: immunoSEQ multiplex PCR; TCRdb lists only in-frame clones, some missing. The profile shows under 20,000 clones, about 83% of them singletons. Specimen: CD8+ T cells from peripheral blood mononuclear cells, collected after pregnancy. The receptors were sampled from a female donor with multiple sclerosis, enrolled in a pregnancy study. CDR3s include the opening cysteine and the closing phenylalanine or tryptophan. The order of the fields is J gene, V gene, D gene, clone size, CDR3 DNA, CDR3 protein. A D gene is named only where the DNA matches it firmly. Clone size is stated in some rows and not others, as once, few, many or a class when expanded.

j_call: TRBJ1-2; v_call: TRBV27; d_call: NA; clone_size: NA; cdr3_nt: TGTGCCAGCAGTTTAAAAGTTATGGGAGGAGACTACACCTTC; cdr3_aa: CASSLKVMGGDYTF
j_call: TRBJ1-2; v_call: TRBV12-5; d_call: NA; clone_size: once; cdr3_nt: TGTGCTAGTGGTTTGGTAAGTTATAGGGGAAACTATGGCTACACCTTC; cdr3_aa: CASGLVSYRGNYGYTF
j_call: TRBJ2-5; v_call: TRBV30; d_call: TRBD2; clone_size: NA; cdr3_nt: TGTGCCTGGGCGACTAGCGAGGAGACCCAGTACTTC; cdr3_aa: CAWATSEETQYF
j_call: TRBJ2-3; v_call: TRBV7-2; d_call: TRBD2; clone_size: NA; cdr3_nt: TGTGCCAGCAGCTTTAGCGGGCTCACAGATACGCAGTATTTT; cdr3_aa: CASSFSGLTDTQYF
j_call: TRBJ1-2; v_call: TRBV6-1; d_call: TRBD1; clone_size: NA; cdr3_nt: TGTGCCAGCAGTGAAGCGGCAGGGGGAGGAAACTATGGCTACACCTTC; cdr3_aa: CASSEAAGGGNYGYTF
j_call: TRBJ2-7; v_call: TRBV6-1; d_call: NA; clone_size: NA; cdr3_nt: TGTGCCAGCAGTGAAGCAGCAGGCTCCTACGAGCAGTACTTC; cdr3_aa: CASSEAAGSYEQYF
j_call: TRBJ1-1; v_call: TRBV7-9; d_call: NA; clone_size: NA; cdr3_nt: TGTGCCAGCAGTCCGGGAGGGAACACTGAAGCTTTCTTT; cdr3_aa: CASSPGGNTEAFF
j_call: TRBJ2-3; v_call: TRBV11-3; d_call: TRBD2; clone_size: NA; cdr3_nt: TGTGCCAGCAGCTTAGATCGATGGGCTAGCGGGGGATGGGCAGATACGCAGTATTTT; cdr3_aa: CASSLDRWASGGWADTQYF
j_call: TRBJ1-5; v_call: TRBV28; d_call: TRBD1; clone_size: NA; cdr3_nt: TGTGCCAGCAGTGTCTCACAGGGGCCCCTTAGCAATCAGCCCCAGCATTTT; cdr3_aa: CASSVSQGPLSNQPQHF
j_call: TRBJ2-2; v_call: TRBV6-1; d_call: NA; clone_size: NA; cdr3_nt: TGTGCCAGCAGTGAAACTAGCTCCAGCCCCGGGGAGCTGTTTTTT; cdr3_aa: CASSETSSSPGELFF
j_call: TRBJ1-1; v_call: TRBV29-1; d_call: TRBD1; clone_size: NA; cdr3_nt: TGCAGCGTTATGACAGGGGAGAACACTGAAGCTTTCTTT; cdr3_aa: CSVMTGENTEAFF
j_call: TRBJ1-1; v_call: TRBV27; d_call: NA; clone_size: NA; cdr3_nt: TGTGCCAGCGGGGGGTCATTGAACACTGAAGCTTTCTTT; cdr3_aa: CASGGSLNTEAFF
j_call: TRBJ2-4; v_call: TRBV19; d_call: NA; clone_size: NA; cdr3_nt: TGTGCCAGTACGGCAGGGCCAAATATTCTAGCCAAAAACATTCAGTACTTC; cdr3_aa: CASTAGPNILAKNIQYF
j_call: TRBJ2-7; v_call: TRBV7-9; d_call: TRBD1; clone_size: NA; cdr3_nt: TGTGCCAGCAGCTTAGTTCGGGGACAGCACTCCTACGAGCAGTACTTC; cdr3_aa: CASSLVRGQHSYEQYF
j_call: TRBJ2-3; v_call: TRBV5-4; d_call: TRBD1; clone_size: NA; cdr3_nt: TGTGCCAGCAGCTTGTTGGGGACAGACGTTAGCACAGATACGCAGTATTTT; cdr3_aa: CASSLLGTDVSTDTQYF
j_call: TRBJ2-7; v_call: TRBV7-8; d_call: NA; clone_size: few; cdr3_nt: TGTGCCAGCAGCTCTATATCCGGGACATACTACGAGCAGTACTTC; cdr3_aa: CASSSISGTYYEQYF
j_call: TRBJ2-1; v_call: TRBV7-9; d_call: TRBD1; clone_size: NA; cdr3_nt: TGTGCCAGCAGATACAGGGGAAATGAGCAGTTCTTC; cdr3_aa: CASRYRGNEQFF
j_call: TRBJ2-1; v_call: TRBV7-9; d_call: TRBD2; clone_size: NA; cdr3_nt: TGTGCCAGCAGCGCGACTAGCGGGGGAGTAAATGAGCAGTTCTTC; cdr3_aa: CASSATSGGVNEQFF
j_call: TRBJ2-1; v_call: TRBV6-5; d_call: NA; clone_size: NA; cdr3_nt: TGTGCCAGCAGTCAACTCCCACGCGCGGACAATGAGCAGTTCTTC; cdr3_aa: CASSQLPRADNEQFF
j_call: TRBJ2-3; v_call: TRBV5-4; d_call: NA; clone_size: NA; cdr3_nt: TGTGCCAGCAGTTCTCCCACAGATACGCAGTATTTT; cdr3_aa: CASSSPTDTQYF
j_call: TRBJ2-1; v_call: TRBV9; d_call: TRBD2; clone_size: once; cdr3_nt: TGTGCCAGCAGCGTAGGGTCTAGCGGGAGGAGGGGAAAAGAGCAGTTCTTC; cdr3_aa: CASSVGSSGRRGKEQFF
j_call: TRBJ1-1; v_call: TRBV7-3; d_call: NA; clone_size: NA; cdr3_nt: TGTGCCAGCAGCTTAATAGGGGGGGCGAACACTGAAGCTTTCTTT; cdr3_aa: CASSLIGGANTEAFF
j_call: TRBJ2-7; v_call: TRBV9; d_call: TRBD1; clone_size: NA; cdr3_nt: TGTGCCAGCAGCGTAGGTCCTACAGGGGGTGGATACGAGCAGTACTTC; cdr3_aa: CASSVGPTGGGYEQYF
j_call: TRBJ2-7; v_call: TRBV27; d_call: TRBD2; clone_size: NA; cdr3_nt: TGTGCCAGCAGTTTAAGCGGGAGTTACGAGCAGTACTTC; cdr3_aa: CASSLSGSYEQYF
j_call: TRBJ2-7; v_call: TRBV4-3; d_call: NA; clone_size: medium-sized; cdr3_nt: TGCGCCAGCAGCCAAGGGGTCAGGGCGGGATACGAGCAGTACTTC; cdr3_aa: CASSQGVRAGYEQYF
j_call: TRBJ1-4; v_call: TRBV7-9; d_call: NA; clone_size: few; cdr3_nt: TGTGCCTCCAAGCGGGGGCGAGATGAAAAACTGTTTTTT; cdr3_aa: CASKRGRDEKLFF
j_call: TRBJ1-1; v_call: TRBV7-3; d_call: NA; clone_size: NA; cdr3_nt: TGTGCCAGCAGCTTAGGGGCCCCGAACACTGAAGCTTTCTTT; cdr3_aa: CASSLGAPNTEAFF
j_call: TRBJ2-7; v_call: TRBV5-1; d_call: TRBD2; clone_size: NA; cdr3_nt: TGCGCCAGCAATCTAGCGGGAGGGTCCTACGAGCAGTACTTC; cdr3_aa: CASNLAGGSYEQYF
j_call: TRBJ2-1; v_call: TRBV5-1; d_call: TRBD2; clone_size: NA; cdr3_nt: TGCGCCAGCAGCCCTGGACTAGCGGGTTCCTACAATGAGCAGTTCTTC; cdr3_aa: CASSPGLAGSYNEQFF
j_call: TRBJ2-5; v_call: TRBV28; d_call: NA; clone_size: NA; cdr3_nt: TGTGCCAGCAGTCCGCCCGGGGGGACCCAGTACTTC; cdr3_aa: CASSPPGGTQYF
j_call: TRBJ2-5; v_call: TRBV6-1; d_call: TRBD2; clone_size: few; cdr3_nt: TGTGCCAGCAGTGTAGAAGCGGGGGCGGGAGAGACCCAGTACTTC; cdr3_aa: CASSVEAGAGETQYF
j_call: TRBJ1-2; v_call: TRBV5-1; d_call: NA; clone_size: NA; cdr3_nt: TGCGCCAGCAGCCCCGACGGACATGATGGCTATGGCTACACCTTC; cdr3_aa: CASSPDGHDGYGYTF